What follows are 32 T cell receptor beta chains derived from one specimen sequenced in a study of T cells in Graves' hyperthyroidism and ophthalmopathy. Amplification of TCR beta CDR3 regions used RNA as the template. The HTBI set primed first-round TCR CDR3 RT-PCR. TCRdb re-analysed the multiplex PCR reads in MiXCR, keeping a single row per CDR3 protein. In the table there are hundreds of thousands of distinct CDR3 sequences, roughly 37% of which are singletons. Specimen: blood. These receptors were collected from a man aged 18 to 30 with Graves' hyperthyroidism.

The chain links TRBV7-6 to TRBJ1-1, with a possible D match to TRBD1 (5 bases). Deletions cut 6 bases from V and 5 bases from J, with 13 bases between. The CDR3 contains 13 residues. CDR1 and CDR2 (germline): SGHVS, FNYEAQ. The CDR3 loop is CASSAGMRTEAFF. The CDR3 nucleotides are TGTGCCAGCAGTGCAGGGATGAGGACTGAAGCTTTCTTT.

The chain is built from TRBV29-1 and TRBJ2-7; D gene uncertain. There are 10 residues in the CDR3. The V end was cut by 8 bases, the J end by 4 bases, with 9 bases between. Germline V gene sequence: CDR1 SQVTM, CDR2 ANQGSEA. In nucleotides, the CDR3 is TGCAGCTTCCAAACGTACGAGCAGTACTTC. It yields the protein CSFQTYEQYF.

This chain joins TRBV5-5 and TRBJ2-7; D is unclear. CDR1 is SGHKS, CDR2 YYEKEE, per germline (reference sequence). The length of the CDR3 is 12 residues. V dropped 0 bases and J dropped 6 bases, with 7 bases sitting between them. The CDR3 region has the DNA TGTGCCAGCAGCTTGGCTCAAGCCGAGCAGTACTTC. It specifies CASSLAQAEQYF.

With regard to this clonotype: This may be a read error: a much more frequent sequence differs by one nucleotide. The chain has TRBV29-1 and TRBJ1-1; 8 bases align to TRBD1. The CDR3 contains 13 residues. CDR1 is SQVTM, CDR2 ANQGSEA, per germline. Trimming removed 7 bases from V and 4 bases from J; junction bases left unmatched: 8. CDR3 amino acids: CSGGQGVFTEAFF. The DNA of the CDR3 is TGCAGCGGAGGACAGGGAGTTTTCACTGAAGCTTTCTTT.

This chain uses TRBV7-2 with TRBJ2-3; the D is unclear. Looked up from germline, CDR1 is SGHTA and CDR2 is FQGNSA. The CDR3 length is 11 residues. V was trimmed by 3 bases and J by 8 bases, leaving 6 bases between them. The CDR3 loop reads CASSFSATQYF. The CDR3 nucleotides read TGTGCCAGCAGCTTCTCCGCTACGCAGTATTTT.

The chain couples TRBV10-1 to TRBJ1-5, with D unresolved. There are 10 residues in the CDR3. Trimming shortened V by 10 bases and J by 5 bases, and 6 bases separated the two germline ends. Germline CDR1 is WNHNN and CDR2 is SYGVQD (reference sequence). CDR3 loop: CATVYQPQHF. The CDR3 DNA sequence: TGCGCCACGGTCTATCAGCCCCAGCATTTT.

A word on this clonotype: Since a much larger clone is just one base distant, this may be a read error. J is TRBJ1-3 and V is TRBV9; weak D call: TRBD1 (5 bases). Per the germline V gene, CDR1 is SGDLS and CDR2 is YYNGEE. The length of the CDR3 is 15 residues. This CDR3 reads CASGVAQVSGNTIYF. The CDR3 DNA follows: TGTGCCAGCGGCGTCGCACAGGTCTCTGGAAACACCATATATTTT.

The chain joins TRBV7-9 to TRBJ2-7; no clear D gene. The CDR3 covers 14 residues. Per germline, CDR1 SEHNR and CDR2 FQNEAQ (reference sequence). The V and J ends lost 1 base and 3 bases respectively, with 10 bases between them. Here the CDR3 reads CASSLEKFNYEQYF. The CDR3 region has the DNA TGTGCCAGCAGCTTAGAGAAGTTTAACTACGAGCAGTACTTC. The variable domain in full, completed from reference TRBV7-9 and TRBJ2-7, reads DTGVSQNPRHKITKRGQNVTFRCDPISEHNRLYWYRQTLGQGPEFLTYFQNEAQLEKSRLLSDRFSAERPKGSFSTLEIQRTEQGDSAMYLCASSLEKFNYEQYFGPGTRLTVT.

This clonotype was counted ten times or more. The rearrangement joins TRBV2 to TRBJ1-6, with TRBD1 identical over 10 bases. Germline assignment: CDR1 SNHLY and CDR2 FYNNEI. The CDR3 is 14 amino acids. The ends lost 6 bases at V and 10 bases at J; junction bases unmatched: 6. DNA for the CDR3: TGTGCCAGCAGAGACAGGGGGCGAGGGTCACCCCTCCACTTT. Protein: CASRDRGRGSPLHF. The full variable domain, with the rest looked up from reference TRBV2 and TRBJ1-6, is EPEVTQTPSHQVTQMGQEVILRCVPISNHLYFYWYRQILGQKVEFLVSFYNNEISEKSEIFDDQFSVERPDGSNFTLKIRSTKLEDSAMYFCASRDRGRGSPLHFGNGTRLTVT.

This clonotype has a handful of counts. The chain combines TRBV4-1 with TRBJ2-7; D call uncertain. This CDR3 comprises 12 residues. Germline-derived CDR1 and CDR2 are MGHRA and YSYEKL. Trimming took 3 bases from V and 7 from J, leaving 10 bases between them. The chain's CDR3 is CASSHPGFEQYF. The DNA of the CDR3 is TGCGCCAGCAGCCACCCCGGTTTTGAGCAGTACTTC.

The rearrangement uses TRBV29-1 and TRBJ2-7; 9 nucleotides line up with TRBD1. Germline CDR1 reads SQVTM; CDR2 reads ANQGSEA. V was pared by 2 bases and J by 6 bases, with 8 bases of the junction left unmatched. CDR3 size: 14 residues. CDR3 in amino acids: CSVETGTGQSEQYF. The CDR3 DNA reads TGCAGCGTTGAAACCGGGACAGGGCAATCCGAGCAGTACTTC.

This clonotype was detected many times. The V gene is TRBV7-9, the J gene TRBJ2-5; no definite D call. The V and J ends lost 0 bases and 3 bases respectively, with 8 bases between them. The germline V gene has CDR1 SEHNR and CDR2 FQNEAQ (reference sequence). This CDR3 region has 14 residues. In nucleotides, the CDR3 is TGTGCCAGCAGCTTAGCCTGGGGTGAAGAGACCCAGTACTTC. It translates to CASSLAWGEETQYF.

This clonotype was counted many times. This chain joins TRBV20-1 and TRBJ2-7; possibly TRBD1 for D (6 bases). Germline V CDR1 and CDR2: DFQATT, SNEGSKA (reference sequence). The V end was cut by 5 bases, the J end by 1 base, with 12 bases between. CDR3 length: 13 amino acids. Here the CDR3 reads CSAAGDTSYEQYF. Here the CDR3 DNA reads TGCAGTGCTGCAGGGGATACGTCCTACGAGCAGTACTTC.

Only a few counts were recorded for this clonotype. This chain's CDR3 is CASSLAGEGPEAFF. CDR3 DNA: TGCGCCAGCAGCTTGGCGGGAGAGGGACCTGAAGCTTTCTTT. V and J are TRBV5-1 and TRBJ1-1; TRBD1 might be the D (5 bases). Trimming removed 0 bases from V and 6 bases from J, with 12 bases in between. Germline V gene sequence: CDR1 SGHRS, CDR2 YFSETQ. The CDR3 runs 14 residues.

This clonotype occurred many times. The chain combines TRBV20-1 with TRBJ1-6, with D uncertain. Germline CDR1 DFQATT, CDR2 SNEGSKA (reference sequence). The CDR3 spans 15 residues. The V end was cut by 6 bases, the J end by 7 bases, with 19 bases between. The CDR3, as DNA: TGCAGTGCAAAGGGAGAGACCTCCCTCAATTCACCCCTCCACTTT. This sequence encodes CSAKGETSLNSPLHF.

This clonotype turned up a few times. V is TRBV20-1 and J is TRBJ1-4; tentative D call: TRBD1 (5 bases). The V gene lost 6 bases and the J gene lost 0 bases, with 14 bases spanning the gap. This CDR3 spans 15 amino acids. The germline CDR1 and CDR2 sequences are DFQATT and SNEGSKA (reference sequence). CDR3 amino acids: CSAVGPQATNEKLFF. The CDR3 DNA reads as TGCAGTGCCGTGGGACCTCAGGCAACTAATGAAAAACTGTTTTTT.

V usage is TRBV4-1 and J usage is TRBJ1-2, with TRBD1 matching over 7 bases. V lost 3 bases and J lost 4; bases outside the gene matches: 5. This CDR3 spans 14 amino acids. The germline V gene encodes CDR1 MGHRA and CDR2 YSYEKL. The CDR3 region is CASSHPGTVYGYTF. For the CDR3, the DNA is TGCGCCAGCAGCCACCCCGGGACAGTCTATGGCTACACCTTC.

The genes are TRBV7-9 and TRBJ1-2; 9 bases line up with TRBD1. The V and J ends lost 4 bases and 6 bases, in that order; junction bases with no gene match: 3. CDR1 SEHNR and CDR2 FQNEAQ come from the germline V gene (reference sequence). The CDR3 has 13 amino acids. CDR3: CASSSGQGDGYTF. CDR3 in DNA: TGTGCCAGCAGCTCGGGACAGGGAGATGGCTACACCTTC.

This clonotype was recorded at least ten times. The V and J genes are TRBV12-3 or TRBV12-4 and TRBJ2-7; 11 nucleotides agree with TRBD2. V lost 7 bases and J lost 5; bases outside the gene matches: 7. The CDR3 covers 14 residues. CDR3 in amino acids: CASNSGGAENEQYF. The CDR3 DNA reads TGTGCCAGCAATAGCGGGGGGGCCGAAAACGAGCAGTACTTC.

This clonotype was counted a single time. The chain links TRBV6-1 to TRBJ1-2; D perhaps matches TRBD1 (5 bases). The CDR3 has 15 residues. Germline lookup yields CDR1 MNHNS and CDR2 SASEGT. The ends were cut back, 1 base at V and 2 bases at J, with 11 bases in the middle. The CDR3 DNA sequence: TGTGCCAGCAGTGAAGTCGGGGCAGTGAACTATGGCTACACCTTC. Its translation is CASSEVGAVNYGYTF.

This clonotype was recorded at least ten times. The chain couples TRBV9 to TRBJ1-6, with D uncertain. From germline, CDR1 is SGDLS and CDR2 YYNGEE. The CDR3 is made up of 13 amino acids. Trimming shortened V by 3 bases and J by 10 bases, and 11 bases separated the two germline ends. The CDR3 DNA reads TGTGCCAGCAGCGGGACGGAGGGATCACCCCTCCACTTT. The encoded protein is CASSGTEGSPLHF.

This chain joins TRBV7-2 and TRBJ1-1; 9 positions match TRBD1. The CDR3 extends over 14 amino acids. Unmatched junction bases numbered 6, after V lost 6 bases and J lost 4 bases. From germline, CDR1 is SGHTA and CDR2 FQGNSA. The CDR3 DNA reads TGTGCCAGCAGGGAGAGACAGGGGGGCACTGAAGCTTTCTTT. It encodes CASRERQGGTEAFF. The full variable domain, in which reference TRBV7-2 and TRBJ1-1 provide the parts outside the CDR3, is GAGVSQSPSNKVTEKGKDVELRCDPISGHTALYWYRQSLGQGLEFLIYFQGNSAPDKSGLPSDRFSAERTGGSVSTLTIQRTQQEDSAVYLCASRERQGGTEAFFGQGTRLTVV.

In nucleotides, the CDR3 is TGTGCCAGCTACGAATCGTACGGGAACACCATATATTTT. It encodes CASYESYGNTIYF. The rearrangement uses TRBV3-1 and TRBJ1-3, with D unclear. V was trimmed by 8 bases and J by 7 bases, leaving 15 bases between them. This CDR3 has 13 residues. Germline CDR1 LGHDT, CDR2 YNNKEL (reference sequence).

The CDR3 loop is CASRGRNPSNQPQYF. CDR3 sequence (DNA): TGTGCCAGCAGGGGACGGAATCCTAGCAATCAGCCCCAGTACTTC. This chain uses TRBV12-3 or TRBV12-4 with TRBJ1-5; D tentatively fits TRBD1 or TRBD2 (5 bases each). Matching the DNA end better, TRBJ2-5 makes the J call doubtful. This CDR3 has 15 residues.

This clonotype occurred many times. The chain employs TRBV7-9 and TRBJ2-7; D call uncertain. CDR3 length: 12 residues. Trimming pared 2 bases from V and 0 bases from J, leaving 2 bases between. CDR1 is SEHNR, CDR2 FQNEAQ, per germline (reference sequence). The CDR3 DNA reads TGTGCCAGCAGCTTATTCTCCTACGAGCAGTACTTC. Protein sequence: CASSLFSYEQYF.

This clonotype was seen at least ten times. V and J are TRBV11-1 and TRBJ1-4; D is undetermined. The CDR3 totals 13 residues. V lost 5 bases and J lost 3, with 7 bases in between. Germline assignment: CDR1 SGHAT and CDR2 FQDESV (reference sequence). CDR3 region: CASSRTANEKLFF. The CDR3 bases are TGTGCCAGCAGCCGGACGGCTAATGAAAAACTGTTTTTT.

The genes are TRBV14 and TRBJ2-7, with 9 bases lining up with TRBD1. This CDR3 has 15 residues. The germline gives CDR1 SGHDN, CDR2 FVKESK. The J segment lost 5 bases and the V segment lost 3 bases, leaving 8 bases of the junction unmatched. CDR3 loop: CASSHPGQGVHEQYF. CDR3 in DNA: TGTGCCAGCAGCCATCCGGGACAGGGTGTCCACGAGCAGTACTTC. Based on the CDR3 plus reference TRBV14 and TRBJ2-7, the full variable domain is EAGVTQFPSHSVIEKGQTVTLRCDPISGHDNLYWYRRVMGKEIKFLLHFVKESKQDESGMPNNRFLAERTGGTYSTLKVQPAELEDSGVYFCASSHPGQGVHEQYFGPGTRLTVT.

This clonotype was detected a few times. The chain combines TRBV6-5 with TRBJ1-1, with TRBD1 identical over 8 bases. Germline V gene lookup returns CDR1 MNHEY and CDR2 SVGAGI. Unmatched junction bases numbered 8, after V lost 7 bases and J lost 7 bases. This CDR3 has 13 amino acids. The DNA of the CDR3 is TGTGCCAGCAAACCGACAGGGGCTATTGAAGCTTTCTTT. Amino acid sequence: CASKPTGAIEAFF.

This clonotype occurred a few times. This rearrangement joins TRBV12-3 or TRBV12-4 to TRBJ1-5; D is perhaps TRBD1 (6 bases). The length of the CDR3 is 13 residues. Trimming removed 5 bases from V and 7 bases from J, with 12 bases in between. Here the CDR3 reads CASSPGEGQPQHF. In DNA, the CDR3 is TGTGCCAGCAGTCCAGGGGAAGGACAGCCCCAGCATTTT.

Many counts were recorded for this clonotype. The V call is TRBV15, the J call TRBJ1-2; D is perhaps TRBD1 (5 bases). V lost 0 bases and J lost 1, with 6 bases in between. CDR1 and CDR2 from the germline V gene are LNHNV and YYDKDF (reference sequence). The CDR3 consists of 14 residues. CDR3 nucleotide sequence: TGTGCCACCAGCAGAGACCAGGGTAACTATGGCTACACCTTC. Amino acids: CATSRDQGNYGYTF. Complete variable domain (other parts from reference TRBV15 and TRBJ1-2): DAMVIQNPRYQVTQFGKPVTLSCSQTLNHNVMYWYQQKSSQAPKLLFHYYDKDFNNEADTPDNFQSRRPNTSFCFLDIRSPGLGDTAMYLCATSRDQGNYGYTFGSGTRLTVV.

CDR3 sequence reads: CSATPGQGETQYF. CDR3 sequence (DNA): TGCAGTGCTACTCCGGGACAGGGAGAGACCCAGTACTTC. The gene calls are TRBV20-1 and TRBJ2-5, with 9 bases fitting TRBD1. CDR1 is DFQATT, CDR2 SNEGSKA, per germline (reference sequence). Trimming at V came to 4 bases and at J to 4 bases, leaving 4 bases not matched to a gene. The CDR3 contains 13 residues.

The chain carries TRBV29-1 and TRBJ2-2, with 7 bases that match TRBD2. CDR1 SQVTM and CDR2 ANQGSEA come from the germline V gene. The V segment lost 4 bases and the J segment 1 base; nucleotides outside the gene matches: 6. The CDR3 is made up of 15 amino acids. Here the CDR3 DNA reads TGCAGCGTTGCCGGTCTAGCGGTGAACACCGGGGAGCTGTTTTTT. Amino acids: CSVAGLAVNTGELFF.